This TCR beta chain was sequenced in a study of T-cell memory formation after mild COVID-19. With regard to this clonotype: Its antigen remains unknown.

Notes on the study in general: Some responding clones appeared in pre-infection memory, suggesting cross-reactive memory joined.

TCRdb used MiXCR to reprocess the 5' RACE reads, holding one entry per CDR3 protein. The sample lists almost 350,000 distinct CDR3 sequences, roughly 19% seen once, with around 20% in the top ten. The clonotype originates from a man between 18 and 29 years old who had mild COVID-19 (a few samples of this study predate the infection). Cell type and time point are not known. The material sequenced was PBMCs or a T cell subset sorted from them (not recorded which).

The CDR3 sequence: CASSLGKITDTQYF. In nucleotides, the CDR3 is TGTGCCAGCAGCTTAGGCAAGATAACAGATACGCAGTATTTT. The chain has TRBV7-9 and TRBJ2-3, with D unclear. In germline, CDR1 is SEHNR, CDR2 FQNEAQ (reference sequence). This CDR3 comprises 14 residues. V dropped 1 base and J dropped 3 bases, with 8 bases sitting between them.